This TCR beta chain derives from a study of siplizumab effects on memory and regulatory T cells. Study-level points and caveats: With siplizumab, mappable alloreactive CD4+ clones averaged around 71% Treg-derived, versus around 27% in controls. Both greater diversity than memory cells and a major contribution to the alloresponse seemed to characterize naive T cells. The mapping of alloreactive clones to unstimulated subsets covered only a minor fraction of them.

Germline V gene lookup returns CDR1 LGHNA and CDR2 YSLEER. Trimming took 0 bases from V and 2 from J, leaving 5 bases between them. The CDR3 has 14 residues. The protocol was immunoSEQ multiplex PCR, while the TCRdb copy is restricted to in-frame clones and leaves out a portion. In the table there are over 95,000 clones, 85% to 95% of which are singletons. As to this clone: Antigen: not known.

The V and J genes are TRBV4-3 and TRBJ2-4; no firm D call. The sample consisted of non-Treg CD4+ T cells sorted from blood. The clonotype was recovered from a human donor in good health. CDR3 loop: CASSQDRPKNIQYF. CDR3 nucleotide sequence: TGCGCCAGCAGCCAAGACCGGCCCAAAAACATTCAGTACTTC.